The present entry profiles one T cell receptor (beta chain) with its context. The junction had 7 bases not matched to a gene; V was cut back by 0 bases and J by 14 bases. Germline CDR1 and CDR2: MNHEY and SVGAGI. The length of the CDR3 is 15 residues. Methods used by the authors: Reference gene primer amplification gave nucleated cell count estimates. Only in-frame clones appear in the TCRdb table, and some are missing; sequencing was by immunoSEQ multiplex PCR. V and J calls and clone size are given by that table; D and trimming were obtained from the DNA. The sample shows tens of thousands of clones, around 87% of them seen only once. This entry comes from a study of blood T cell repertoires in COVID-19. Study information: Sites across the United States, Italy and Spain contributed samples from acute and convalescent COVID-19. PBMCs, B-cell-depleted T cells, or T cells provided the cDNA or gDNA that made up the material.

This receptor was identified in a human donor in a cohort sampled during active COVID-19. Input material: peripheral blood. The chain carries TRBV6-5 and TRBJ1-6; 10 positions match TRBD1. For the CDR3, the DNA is TGTGCCAGCAGTTACTCCCCTGGGACAGGGGCAACCCTCCACTTT. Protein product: CASSYSPGTGATLHF.